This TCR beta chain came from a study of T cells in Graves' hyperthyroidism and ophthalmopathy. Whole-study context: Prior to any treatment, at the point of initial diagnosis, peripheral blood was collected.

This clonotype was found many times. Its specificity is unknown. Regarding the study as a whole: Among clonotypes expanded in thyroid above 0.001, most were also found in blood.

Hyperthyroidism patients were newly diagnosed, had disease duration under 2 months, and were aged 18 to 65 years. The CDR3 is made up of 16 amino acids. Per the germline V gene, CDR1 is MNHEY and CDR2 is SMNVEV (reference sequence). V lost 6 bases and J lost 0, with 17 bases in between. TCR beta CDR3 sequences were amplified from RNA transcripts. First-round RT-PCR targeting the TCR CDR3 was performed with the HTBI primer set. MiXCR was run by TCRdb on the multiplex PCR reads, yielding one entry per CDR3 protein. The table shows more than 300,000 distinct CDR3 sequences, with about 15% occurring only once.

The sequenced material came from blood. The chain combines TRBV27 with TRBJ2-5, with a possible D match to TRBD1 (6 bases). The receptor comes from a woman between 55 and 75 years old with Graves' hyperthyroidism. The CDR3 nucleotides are TGTGCCAGCAGCAGCCTCATACAGGGTTACCAAGAGACCCAGTACTTC. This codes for CASSSLIQGYQETQYF.